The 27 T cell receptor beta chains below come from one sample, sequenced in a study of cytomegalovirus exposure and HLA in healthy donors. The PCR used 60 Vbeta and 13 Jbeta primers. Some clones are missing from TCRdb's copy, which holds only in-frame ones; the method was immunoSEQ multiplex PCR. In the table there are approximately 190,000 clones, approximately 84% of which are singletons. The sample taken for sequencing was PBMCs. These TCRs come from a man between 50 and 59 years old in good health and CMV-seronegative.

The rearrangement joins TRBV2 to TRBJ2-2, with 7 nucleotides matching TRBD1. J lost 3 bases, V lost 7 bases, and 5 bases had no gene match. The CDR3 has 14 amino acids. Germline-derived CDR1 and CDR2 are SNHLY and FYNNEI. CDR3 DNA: TGTGCCAGCAAGAGGGGGCTCGACACCGGGGAGCTGTTTTTT. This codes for CASKRGLDTGELFF.

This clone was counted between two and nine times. CDR3 protein: CASSLGDKTYEQYF. Written as DNA, the CDR3 is TGTGCCAGCAGTTTAGGGGACAAGACCTACGAGCAGTACTTC. The chain is built from TRBV27 and TRBJ2-7; a weak D match, TRBD1 (6 bases). Looked up from germline, CDR1 is MNHEY and CDR2 is SMNVEV (reference sequence). Trimming left V 2 bases short and J 2 bases short, with 10 bases between. This CDR3 has 14 amino acids.

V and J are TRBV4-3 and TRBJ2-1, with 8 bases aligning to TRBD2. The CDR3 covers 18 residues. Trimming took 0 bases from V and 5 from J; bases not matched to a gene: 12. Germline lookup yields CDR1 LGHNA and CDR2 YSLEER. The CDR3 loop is CASSQDLVRSGGHNEQFF. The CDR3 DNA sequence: TGCGCCAGCAGCCAAGATCTGGTTAGGAGCGGGGGCCACAATGAGCAGTTCTTC.

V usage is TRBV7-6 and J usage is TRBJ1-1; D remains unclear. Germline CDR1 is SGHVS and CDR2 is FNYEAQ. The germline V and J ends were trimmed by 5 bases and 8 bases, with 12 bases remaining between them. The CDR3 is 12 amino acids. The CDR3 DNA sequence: TGTGCCAGCAGCAGAACGTTCGGGGAAGCTTTCTTT. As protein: CASSRTFGEAFF.

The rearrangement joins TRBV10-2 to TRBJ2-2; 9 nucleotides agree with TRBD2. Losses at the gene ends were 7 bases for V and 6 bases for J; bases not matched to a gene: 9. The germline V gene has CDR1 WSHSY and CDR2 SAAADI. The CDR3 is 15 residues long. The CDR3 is CASTGVGGGAGELFF. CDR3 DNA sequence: TGCGCCAGCACAGGTGTTGGCGGGGGGGCCGGGGAGCTGTTTTTT.

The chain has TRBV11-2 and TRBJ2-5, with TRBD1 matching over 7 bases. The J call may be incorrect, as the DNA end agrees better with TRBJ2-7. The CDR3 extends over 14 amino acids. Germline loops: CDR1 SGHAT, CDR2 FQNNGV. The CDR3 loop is CASSKPGQRNEQYF. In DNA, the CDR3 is TGTGCCAGCAGCAAGCCGGGACAGAGGAACGAGCAGTACTTC.

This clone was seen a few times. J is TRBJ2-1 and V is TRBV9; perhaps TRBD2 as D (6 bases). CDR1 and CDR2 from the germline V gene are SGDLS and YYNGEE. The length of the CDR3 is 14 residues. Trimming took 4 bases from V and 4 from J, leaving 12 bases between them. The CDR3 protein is CASSLGGRYNEQFF. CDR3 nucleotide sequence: TGTGCCAGCAGCCTCGGGGGTAGGTACAATGAGCAGTTCTTC.

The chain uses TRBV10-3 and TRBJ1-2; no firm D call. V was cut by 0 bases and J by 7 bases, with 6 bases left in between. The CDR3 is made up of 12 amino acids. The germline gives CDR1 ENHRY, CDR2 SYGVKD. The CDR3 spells CAISESAGGYTF. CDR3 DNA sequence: TGTGCCATCAGTGAGTCGGCGGGTGGCTACACCTTC.

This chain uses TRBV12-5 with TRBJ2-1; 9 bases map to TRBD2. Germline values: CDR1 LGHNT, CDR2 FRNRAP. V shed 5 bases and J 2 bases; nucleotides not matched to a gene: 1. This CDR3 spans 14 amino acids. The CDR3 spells CASGLAGPYNEQFF. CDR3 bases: TGTGCTAGTGGTCTAGCGGGGCCCTACAATGAGCAGTTCTTC.

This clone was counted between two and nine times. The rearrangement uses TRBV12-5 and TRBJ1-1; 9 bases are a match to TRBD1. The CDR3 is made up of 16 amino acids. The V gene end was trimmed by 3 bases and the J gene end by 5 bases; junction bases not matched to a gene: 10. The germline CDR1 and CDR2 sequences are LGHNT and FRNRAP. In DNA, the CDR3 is TGTGCTAGTGGTTTCCTAGGTGAGACAGGGGGTACTGAAGCTTTCTTT. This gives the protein CASGFLGETGGTEAFF.

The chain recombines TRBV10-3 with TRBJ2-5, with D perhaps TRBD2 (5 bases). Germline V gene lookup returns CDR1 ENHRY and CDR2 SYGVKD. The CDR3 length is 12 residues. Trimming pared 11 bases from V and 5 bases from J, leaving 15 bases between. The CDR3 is CAPRGTAETQYF. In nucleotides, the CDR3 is TGTGCCCCTCGGGGTACTGCGGAGACCCAGTACTTC.

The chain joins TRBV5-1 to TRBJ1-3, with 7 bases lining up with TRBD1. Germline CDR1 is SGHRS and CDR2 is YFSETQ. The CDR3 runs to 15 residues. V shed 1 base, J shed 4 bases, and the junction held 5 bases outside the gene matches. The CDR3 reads CASSLKGAPGNTIYF. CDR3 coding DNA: TGCGCCAGCAGCTTGAAGGGGGCGCCCGGAAACACCATATATTTT.

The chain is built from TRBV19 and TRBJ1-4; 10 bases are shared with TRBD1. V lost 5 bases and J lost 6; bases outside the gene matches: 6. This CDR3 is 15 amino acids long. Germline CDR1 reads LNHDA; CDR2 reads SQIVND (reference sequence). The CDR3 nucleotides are TGTGCCAGTAGTGCCTCGACAGGGGGCGATGAAAAACTGTTTTTT. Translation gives CASSASTGGDEKLFF.

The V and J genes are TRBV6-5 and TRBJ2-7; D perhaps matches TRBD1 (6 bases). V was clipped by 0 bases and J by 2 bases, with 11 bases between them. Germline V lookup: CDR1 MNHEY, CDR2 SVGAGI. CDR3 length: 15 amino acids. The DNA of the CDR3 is TGTGCCAGCAGTTACTCGAACACAGGGACCTACGAGCAGTACTTC. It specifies CASSYSNTGTYEQYF.

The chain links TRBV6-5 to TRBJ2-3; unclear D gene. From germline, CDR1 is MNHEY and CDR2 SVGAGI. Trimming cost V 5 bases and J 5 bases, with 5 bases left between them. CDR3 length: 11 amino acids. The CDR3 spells CASSNKDTQYF. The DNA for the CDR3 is TGTGCCAGCAGTAATAAAGATACGCAGTATTTT.

This CDR3 is CATSRTVSTYEQYF. The CDR3 DNA is TGTGCCACCAGCCGGACAGTTTCAACCTACGAGCAGTACTTC. The chain has TRBV15 and TRBJ2-7; weak D call: TRBD1 (6 bases). This CDR3 has 14 residues. Germline V gene lookup returns CDR1 LNHNV and CDR2 YYDKDF (reference sequence). V dropped 5 bases and J dropped 2 bases, with 13 bases sitting between them. The complete variable domain, with remaining parts taken from reference TRBV15 and TRBJ2-7, reads DAMVIQNPRYQVTQFGKPVTLSCSQTLNHNVMYWYQQKSSQAPKLLFHYYDKDFNNEADTPDNFQSRRPNTSFCFLDIRSPGLGDTAMYLCATSRTVSTYEQYFGPGTRLTVT.

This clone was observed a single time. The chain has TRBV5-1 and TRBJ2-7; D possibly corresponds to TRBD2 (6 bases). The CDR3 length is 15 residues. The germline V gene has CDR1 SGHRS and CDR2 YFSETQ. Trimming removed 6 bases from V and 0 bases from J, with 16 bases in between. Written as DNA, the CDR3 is TGCGCCAGCAAACGCCCGGGGGACCTCTCCTACGAGCAGTACTTC. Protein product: CASKRPGDLSYEQYF.

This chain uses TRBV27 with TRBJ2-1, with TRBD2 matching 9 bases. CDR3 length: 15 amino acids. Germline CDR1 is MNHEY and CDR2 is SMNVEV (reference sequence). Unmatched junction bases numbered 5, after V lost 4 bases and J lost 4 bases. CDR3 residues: CASSSTSGPYNEQFF. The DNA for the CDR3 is TGTGCCAGCAGTTCTACTAGCGGGCCTTACAATGAGCAGTTCTTC.

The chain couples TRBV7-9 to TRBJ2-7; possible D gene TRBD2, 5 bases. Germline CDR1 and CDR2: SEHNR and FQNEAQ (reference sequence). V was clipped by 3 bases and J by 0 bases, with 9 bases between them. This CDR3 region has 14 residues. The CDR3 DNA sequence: TGTGCCAGCAGCTTTACGGAGGTCTCCTACGAGCAGTACTTC. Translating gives CASSFTEVSYEQYF.

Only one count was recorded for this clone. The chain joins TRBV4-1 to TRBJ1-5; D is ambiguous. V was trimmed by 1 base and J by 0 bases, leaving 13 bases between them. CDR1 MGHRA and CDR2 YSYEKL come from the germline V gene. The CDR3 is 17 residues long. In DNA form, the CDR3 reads TGCGCCAGCAGCCAAGGGCGGGGAGGGAGTAGCAATCAGCCCCAGCATTTT. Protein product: CASSQGRGGSSNQPQHF.

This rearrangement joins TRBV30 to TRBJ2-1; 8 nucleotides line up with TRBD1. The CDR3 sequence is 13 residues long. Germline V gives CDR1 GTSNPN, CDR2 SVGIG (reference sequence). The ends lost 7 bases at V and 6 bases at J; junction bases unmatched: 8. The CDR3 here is CALNRGAVNEQFF. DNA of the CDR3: TGTGCCTTGAACAGGGGGGCCGTCAATGAGCAGTTCTTC.

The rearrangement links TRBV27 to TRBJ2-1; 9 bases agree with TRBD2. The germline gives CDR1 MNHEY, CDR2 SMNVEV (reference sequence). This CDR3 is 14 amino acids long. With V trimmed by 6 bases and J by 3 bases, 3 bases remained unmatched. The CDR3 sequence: CASRTSGRYNEQFF. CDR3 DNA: TGTGCCAGCAGGACTAGCGGCCGCTACAATGAGCAGTTCTTC.

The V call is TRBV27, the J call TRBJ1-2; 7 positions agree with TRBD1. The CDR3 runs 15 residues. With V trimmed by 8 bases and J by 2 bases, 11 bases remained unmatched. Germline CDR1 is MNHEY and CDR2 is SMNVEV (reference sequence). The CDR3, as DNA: TGTGCCAGCGGAACGCAGAGCAGGGGGAACTATGGCTACACCTTC. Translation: CASGTQSRGNYGYTF.

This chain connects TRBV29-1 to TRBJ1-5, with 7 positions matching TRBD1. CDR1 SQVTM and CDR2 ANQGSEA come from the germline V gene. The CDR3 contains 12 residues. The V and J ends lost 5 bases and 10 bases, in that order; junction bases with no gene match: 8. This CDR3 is CSVFGQDGPQHF. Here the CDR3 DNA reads TGCAGCGTTTTCGGACAGGATGGTCCCCAGCATTTT.

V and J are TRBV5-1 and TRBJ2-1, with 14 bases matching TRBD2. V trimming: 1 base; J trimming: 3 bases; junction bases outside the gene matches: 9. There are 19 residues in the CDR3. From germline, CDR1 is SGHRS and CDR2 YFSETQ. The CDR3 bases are TGCGCCAGCAGCTTGCGTTTGACTAGCGGGGGGGCTCTCTACAATGAGCAGTTCTTC. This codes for CASSLRLTSGGALYNEQFF.

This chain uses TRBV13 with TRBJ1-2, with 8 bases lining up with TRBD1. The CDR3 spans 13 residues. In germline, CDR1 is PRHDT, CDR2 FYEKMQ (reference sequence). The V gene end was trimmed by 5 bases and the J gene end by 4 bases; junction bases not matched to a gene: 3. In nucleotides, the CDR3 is TGTGCCAGCAGCGTAGACAGGGGCTATGGCTACACCTTC. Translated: CASSVDRGYGYTF.

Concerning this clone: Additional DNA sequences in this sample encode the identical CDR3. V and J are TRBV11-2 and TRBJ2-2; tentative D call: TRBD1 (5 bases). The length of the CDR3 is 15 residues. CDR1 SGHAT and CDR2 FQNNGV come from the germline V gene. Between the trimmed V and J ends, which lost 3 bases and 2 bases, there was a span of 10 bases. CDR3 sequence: CASSLQTANTGELFF. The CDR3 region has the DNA TGTGCCAGCAGCTTGCAGACAGCAAACACCGGGGAGCTGTTTTTT. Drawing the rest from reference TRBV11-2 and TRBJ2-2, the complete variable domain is EAGVAQSPRYKIIEKRQSVAFWCNPISGHATLYWYQQILGQGPKLLIQFQNNGVVDDSQLPKDRFSAERLKGVDSTLKIQPAKLEDSAVYLCASSLQTANTGELFFGEGSRLTVL.